Listed here is a single T cell receptor (beta chain). Its antigen is unknown. The V gene's germline CDR1 is MDHEN and CDR2 SYDVKM. The CDR3 runs to 11 residues. V was trimmed by 6 bases and J by 7 bases, leaving 9 bases between them. The run depth of the assay was deep. The protocol was immunoSEQ multiplex PCR, while the TCRdb copy is restricted to in-frame clones and leaves out a portion. The sample has about 2.3 million clones; more than 85% are singletons. This record belongs to a study of shared clonotypes between healthy human individuals. Overall study findings and caveats: Against clonotypes common to all four donors, non-shared ones had lower generation probabilities.

There were no recent acute infections or vaccinations among the donors, who were healthy HIV-negative adults. The donors, all of them Caucasian adults, lived in Nashville, Tennessee. V gene TRBV28 combines with J gene TRBJ1-2, with unresolved D. This TCR was sampled from a young man in good health. Some clones in this sample may be carry-over from other donors' samples. Sequencing was performed on naive CD4+ T cells from PBMCs. Subset denoted: CD45RA+ positively selected. In DNA form, the CDR3 reads TGTGCCAGCAGCCGTAACAGTGGCTACACCTTC. Translating gives CASSRNSGYTF.